Each of the 6 T cell receptor beta chains below was sequenced from the same sample in a study of cytomegalovirus exposure and HLA in healthy donors. Vbeta (60) and Jbeta (13) primers were used in the PCR. The method was immunoSEQ multiplex PCR; TCRdb's version includes in-frame clones alone and lacks a portion of them. In total, the table holds approximately 110,000 clones. The sample comprised PBMCs. These receptors were taken from a man aged 25-45 years in good health and CMV-seronegative.

The chain recombines TRBV9 with TRBJ1-1; 8 positions match TRBD1. The germline gives CDR1 SGDLS, CDR2 YYNGEE. The trim removed 0 bases at V and 0 bases at J, leaving 4 bases unmatched. This CDR3 is 16 amino acids long. CDR3 region: CASSVGAGGMNTEAFF. Written as DNA, the CDR3 is TGTGCCAGCAGCGTAGGAGCAGGGGGCATGAACACTGAAGCTTTCTTT.

The J gene is TRBJ1-5, the V gene TRBV5-6, with 11 bases fitting TRBD1. Trimming removed 1 base from V and 2 bases from J; junction bases left unmatched: 5. The V gene's germline CDR1 is SGHDT and CDR2 YYEEEE. CDR3 length: 17 residues. The DNA of the CDR3 is TGTGCCAGCAGCTTGCTCGGGACAGGGGGTGGCAATCAGCCCCAGCATTTT. Protein sequence: CASSLLGTGGGNQPQHF.

The rearrangement joins TRBV2 to TRBJ2-2, with 7 positions matching TRBD2. The V and J ends lost 6 bases and 11 bases, in that order; junction bases with no gene match: 6. Germline V gene sequence: CDR1 SNHLY, CDR2 FYNNEI. The CDR3 spans 12 residues. The CDR3 region is CASRAPGLELFF. CDR3 DNA: TGTGCCAGCAGAGCTCCGGGACTAGAGCTGTTTTTT.

This sequence joins TRBV29-1 and TRBJ1-5, with D unresolved. This CDR3 has 14 residues. The V gene lost 4 bases and the J gene lost 4 bases, with 14 bases spanning the gap. Germline CDR1 and CDR2: SQVTM and ANQGSEA. The CDR3 DNA follows: TGCAGCGTTGCTCCGGGAGAGGGAAATCAGCCCCAGCATTTT. This gives the protein CSVAPGEGNQPQHF.

The chain recombines TRBV6-5 with TRBJ2-1, with D perhaps matching TRBD2 (6 bases). The CDR3 runs to 15 residues. The germline CDR1 and CDR2 sequences are MNHEY and SVGAGI. V shed 2 bases and J shed 2 bases, with 10 bases lying between them. CDR3 nucleotides: TGTGCCAGCAGTTACACAGGCGGGACCTACAATGAGCAGTTCTTC. This sequence encodes CASSYTGGTYNEQFF.

This chain joins TRBV6-5 and TRBJ2-7; no definite D call. The V end was cut by 0 bases, the J end by 6 bases, with 9 bases between. The germline gives CDR1 MNHEY, CDR2 SVGAGI. The CDR3 spans 13 residues. The CDR3 spells CASSYSNLGEQYF. The CDR3 nucleotides are TGTGCCAGCAGTTACTCGAATCTAGGCGAGCAGTACTTC.